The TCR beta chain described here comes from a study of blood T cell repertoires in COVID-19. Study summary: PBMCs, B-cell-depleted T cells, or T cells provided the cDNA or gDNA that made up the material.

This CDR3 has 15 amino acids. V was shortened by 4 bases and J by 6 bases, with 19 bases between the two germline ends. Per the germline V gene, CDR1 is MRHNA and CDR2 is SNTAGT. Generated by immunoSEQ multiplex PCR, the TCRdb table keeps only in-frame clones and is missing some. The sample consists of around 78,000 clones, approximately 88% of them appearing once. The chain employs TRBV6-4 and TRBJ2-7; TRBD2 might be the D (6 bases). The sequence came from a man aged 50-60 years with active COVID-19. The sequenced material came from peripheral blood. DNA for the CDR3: TGTGCCAGCAGTGCTCTCCACGGAGGGACGGGCGAGCAGTACTTC. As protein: CASSALHGGTGEQYF.